This T cell receptor beta chain was found in a study of beta chain features in type 1 diabetes. Study summary: Examination of sorted cells across all samples involved about 99 million cells.

The CDR3 length is 16 residues. Germline-derived CDR1 and CDR2 are SGHNT and YYREEE (reference sequence). The ends lost 4 bases at V and 5 bases at J; junction bases unmatched: 13. In this sample, this clone turned up many times. Its antigen is as yet unknown. The study reverse transcribed the entire isolated RNA, so it sequenced expressed TCRB transcripts. The repertoire was sequenced with immunoSEQ multiplex PCR; TCRdb's copy has only in-frame clones and lacks some. The sample has roughly 140,000 clones, less than 9.5% seen once. Sorted populations were all over 95% pure. The study's findings and limits: There was a possibility that cDNA sequencing over-represented cells with high TCR expression. Among type 1 diabetes patients, VDJ junctions had fewer insertions and more deletions.

The sequenced sample was central memory CD4+ T cells from blood. The sequence derives from a young man in good health. The chain is built from TRBV5-4 and TRBJ2-7; 9 bases line up with TRBD1. The CDR3 region is CASSVDRGGRPHEQYF. CDR3 sequence (DNA): TGTGCCAGCAGCGTTGACAGGGGGGGGCGACCTCACGAGCAGTACTTC.